The 24 T cell receptor beta chains below all came from one sample that was sequenced in a study of T cells after yellow fever vaccination. TCRdb recomputed calls from the 5' RACE reads with MiXCR, one row per CDR3 protein. The sample has some 500,000 distinct CDR3 sequences; approximately 15% are singletons. This material consisted of PBMCs, taken on the day of the yellow fever booster vaccination. These receptors originate from a man between 25 and 39 years old who received the YFV17D yellow fever vaccine.

In this sample, this clonotype turned up a few times. The rearrangement links TRBV7-9 to TRBJ2-5; no clear D gene. Germline CDR1 SEHNR, CDR2 FQNEAQ (reference sequence). V was cut by 2 bases and J by 1 base, with 8 bases left in between. This CDR3 has 14 amino acids. The CDR3 protein is CASSLPWGQETQYF. The CDR3 nucleotides read TGTGCCAGCAGCTTACCCTGGGGCCAAGAGACCCAGTACTTC.

This clonotype was picked up many times. The J gene is TRBJ2-3, the V gene TRBV7-6, with a possible D match to TRBD2 (6 bases). This CDR3 is built from 16 residues. Germline values: CDR1 SGHVS, CDR2 FNYEAQ. Trimming removed 0 bases from V and 6 bases from J, with 16 bases in between. DNA for the CDR3: TGTGCCAGCAGCTTAGCGGACGGGAGCTTCGGGGATACGCAGTATTTT. Encoded protein: CASSLADGSFGDTQYF.

This chain links TRBV7-8 with TRBJ2-1; D tentatively reads TRBD1 or TRBD2 (5 bases each). This CDR3 contains 17 residues. V dropped 0 bases and J dropped 4 bases, with 16 bases sitting between them. CDR1 and CDR2 (germline): SGHVS, FQNEAQ. This CDR3 reads CASSLAYKGPGYNEQFF. In DNA form, the CDR3 reads TGTGCCAGCAGCTTAGCTTACAAGGGACCGGGTTACAATGAGCAGTTCTTC.

This clonotype appeared a few times. The chain uses TRBV18 and TRBJ2-7, with a weak D call TRBD1 (5 bases). V was cut by 3 bases and J by 0 bases, with 12 bases left in between. Germline V gene lookup returns CDR1 KGHSH and CDR2 LQKENI. The CDR3 has 15 residues. The CDR3 coding sequence is TGTGCCAGCTCACCGACAGAGTTAAGCTCCTACGAGCAGTACTTC. Its protein product is CASSPTELSSYEQYF.

The J gene is TRBJ2-3, the V gene TRBV6-1; D unclear. Germline V gives CDR1 MNHNS, CDR2 SASEGT. The CDR3 is 17 residues long. V gave up 6 bases and J gave up 0 bases, with 19 bases separating them. The CDR3 DNA is TGTGCCAGCAGACCCCGGTTGGACCTTCGGAGCACAGATACGCAGTATTTT. Amino acid sequence: CASRPRLDLRSTDTQYF.

This clonotype was counted at least ten times. The chain links TRBV5-1 to TRBJ1-4; the D is unclear. Germline CDR1 is SGHRS and CDR2 is YFSETQ. The V gene lost 1 base and the J gene lost 3 bases, with 7 bases spanning the gap. The CDR3 spans 14 residues. CDR3 DNA: TGCGCCAGCAGCTTGCAGCCCTCTAATGAAAAACTGTTTTTT. This codes for CASSLQPSNEKLFF.

V usage is TRBV7-2 and J usage is TRBJ1-5; D may be TRBD1 (5 bases). The CDR3 is 14 residues long. V lost 6 bases, J lost 4 bases, and 13 bases lay in between. Germline V gene data show CDR1 as SGHTA and CDR2 as FQGNSA. The CDR3 protein is CASRAAGGNQPQHF. Written as DNA, the CDR3 is TGTGCCAGCAGGGCCGCCGGGGGGAATCAGCCCCAGCATTTT.

The table lists this clonotype with a few counts. V usage is TRBV5-6 and J usage is TRBJ2-1, with 11 bases fitting TRBD2. CDR1 and CDR2 from the germline V gene are SGHDT and YYEEEE. J lost 8 bases, V lost 1 base, and 8 bases had no gene match. The length of the CDR3 is 16 residues. CDR3 DNA: TGTGCCAGCAGCTTGCTTACTAGCGGGAGTAAATATGAGCAGTTCTTC. Encoded protein: CASSLLTSGSKYEQFF.

This clonotype has just a few counts. This CDR3 is CASSLGMGGFSYEQYF. The CDR3 coding sequence is TGTGCCAGCAGCTTGGGTATGGGGGGGTTCTCCTACGAGCAGTACTTC. The gene calls are TRBV7-2 and TRBJ2-7; 7 bases agree with TRBD2. The V segment lost 3 bases and the J segment 0 bases; nucleotides outside the gene matches: 8. The CDR3 is 16 amino acids. Per germline, CDR1 SGHTA and CDR2 FQGNSA.

This clonotype appeared many times. The V and J genes are TRBV28 and TRBJ2-3; 8 bases are shared with TRBD2. V was pared by 7 bases and J by 10 bases, with 10 bases of the junction left unmatched. The CDR3 length is 13 residues. Germline-derived CDR1 and CDR2 are MDHEN and SYDVKM. Here the CDR3 reads CASKGGRTPAQYF. Here the CDR3 DNA reads TGTGCCAGCAAGGGCGGGAGGACACCGGCGCAGTATTTT.

The table lists this clonotype with a few counts. This chain joins TRBV29-1 and TRBJ2-2, with D perhaps TRBD1 (5 bases). CDR3 length equals 14 residues. The V gene lost 4 bases and the J gene lost 2 bases, with 11 bases spanning the gap. CDR1 is SQVTM and CDR2 is ANQGSEA in the germline V gene. This CDR3 reads CSVVVGVNTGELFF. CDR3 nucleotide sequence: TGCAGCGTTGTGGTAGGGGTCAACACCGGGGAGCTGTTTTTT.

This clonotype occurred a few times. CDR3 DNA sequence: TGCGCCAGCAGCTTGGAGGCGGGGGACAGCAAAAACATTCAGTACTTC. This gives the protein CASSLEAGDSKNIQYF. The rearrangement uses TRBV5-1 and TRBJ2-4; D possibly uses TRBD1 or TRBD2 (7 bases each). V was shortened by 0 bases and J by 3 bases, with 13 bases between the two germline ends. The germline V gene has CDR1 SGHRS and CDR2 YFSETQ. The CDR3 has 16 residues. Drawing the rest from reference TRBV5-1 and TRBJ2-4, the complete variable domain is KAGVTQTPRYLIKTRGQQVTLSCSPISGHRSVSWYQQTPGQGLQFLFEYFSETQRNKGNFPGRFSGRQFSNSRSEMNVSTLELGDSALYLCASSLEAGDSKNIQYFGAGTRLSVL.

The chain combines TRBV28 with TRBJ1-5, with D hard to call. CDR1 is MDHEN, CDR2 SYDVKM, per germline. The CDR3 is 11 amino acids. Trimming shortened V by 1 base and J by 10 bases, and 5 bases separated the two germline ends. CDR3 amino acids: CASSLLGPQHF. The CDR3 nucleotides read TGTGCCAGCAGTTTATTGGGTCCCCAGCATTTT.

The rearrangement joins TRBV20-1 to TRBJ2-1; 8 positions match TRBD2. Germline loops: CDR1 DFQATT, CDR2 SNEGSKA (reference sequence). The CDR3 totals 18 residues. Trimming removed 6 bases from V and 2 bases from J; junction bases left unmatched: 18. CDR3 in DNA: TGCAGTGCCCCACCTCCGGTATGGCGGGAGGATACCTACAATGAGCAGTTCTTC. This translates into CSAPPPVWREDTYNEQFF.

This clonotype was seen a handful of times. The genes are TRBV12-3 or TRBV12-4 and TRBJ2-3; 7 nucleotides agree with TRBD2. The CDR3 extends over 21 amino acids. V shed 3 bases, J shed 2 bases, and the junction held 23 bases outside the gene matches. CDR3 DNA: TGTGCCAGCAGTTTGTTCTTTGGAAAGGAAGGGAGGAGCGGGAACACAGATACGCAGTATTTT. Its protein product is CASSLFFGKEGRSGNTDTQYF.

This clonotype was found a few times. The J gene is TRBJ2-3, the V gene TRBV10-3; 11 nucleotides agree with TRBD2. The CDR3 runs to 16 residues. V lost 6 bases and J lost 1; bases outside the gene matches: 6. CDR1 ENHRY and CDR2 SYGVKD come from the germline V gene. The CDR3 nucleotides read TGTGCCATCAGCGTACTAGCGGGAGAAGGCACAGATACGCAGTATTTT. Protein product: CAISVLAGEGTDTQYF.

This clonotype was counted ten times or more. This chain joins TRBV5-1 and TRBJ2-7; 7 nucleotides align to TRBD1. Germline trimming cut 4 bases from V and 3 bases from J; bases unmatched to any gene: 7. This CDR3 region has 14 residues. The germline V gene has CDR1 SGHRS and CDR2 YFSETQ. The CDR3 region is CASSIPGTDYEQYF. The CDR3 coding sequence is TGCGCCAGCAGCATACCCGGGACAGACTACGAGCAGTACTTC.

The genes are TRBV7-9 and TRBJ2-7; D ambiguous. The CDR3 runs 17 residues. CDR1 and CDR2 from the germline V gene are SEHNR and FQNEAQ (reference sequence). V dropped 4 bases and J dropped 2 bases, with 21 bases sitting between them. CDR3 nucleotide sequence: TGTGCCAGCAGCTCCCCGTGGGTGGGGTTAGGGACCTACGAGCAGTACTTC. Its translation is CASSSPWVGLGTYEQYF.

This sequence joins TRBV9 and TRBJ2-7; D is possibly TRBD1 or TRBD2 (5 bases each). The CDR3 spans 14 residues. Per the germline V gene, CDR1 is SGDLS and CDR2 is YYNGEE. V gave up 4 bases and J gave up 3 bases, with 14 bases separating them. The CDR3: CASSSSGQLYEQYF. The CDR3, as DNA: TGTGCCAGCAGCTCTTCGGGGCAACTCTACGAGCAGTACTTC.

This clonotype has just a few counts. The J gene is TRBJ2-1, the V gene TRBV5-1; D perhaps matches TRBD1 (6 bases). Germline CDR1 reads SGHRS; CDR2 reads YFSETQ. Trimming removed 4 bases from V and 8 bases from J, with 10 bases in between. This CDR3 comprises 12 residues. This CDR3 is CASSTQGHEQFF. CDR3 coding DNA: TGCGCCAGCAGCACACAGGGACATGAGCAGTTCTTC. The whole variable domain, remainder taken from reference TRBV5-1 and TRBJ2-1, is KAGVTQTPRYLIKTRGQQVTLSCSPISGHRSVSWYQQTPGQGLQFLFEYFSETQRNKGNFPGRFSGRQFSNSRSEMNVSTLELGDSALYLCASSTQGHEQFFGPGTRLTVL.

The chain employs TRBV6-5 and TRBJ1-2, with 7 bases matching TRBD1. V was pared by 0 bases and J by 6 bases, with 4 bases of the junction left unmatched. The CDR3 is 14 residues long. Germline V gives CDR1 MNHEY, CDR2 SVGAGI. CDR3 residues: CASSYSSRGNGYTF. The CDR3 nucleotides read TGTGCCAGCAGTTACTCTTCCAGGGGGAATGGCTACACCTTC.

The V gene is TRBV28, the J gene TRBJ1-5, with D unresolved. From germline, CDR1 is MDHEN and CDR2 SYDVKM. The CDR3 sequence is 15 residues long. Trimming took 1 base from V and 0 from J, leaving 7 bases between them. DNA for the CDR3: TGTGCCAGCAGTTTATTGGGAAATAGCAATCAGCCCCAGCATTTT. Its protein is CASSLLGNSNQPQHF.

This clonotype was detected only a few times. J is TRBJ2-2 and V is TRBV4-3; either TRBD1 or TRBD2 may fit D (5 bases each). V shed 0 bases and J shed 4 bases, with 12 bases lying between them. From germline, CDR1 is LGHNA and CDR2 YSLEER. The CDR3 extends over 16 amino acids. This CDR3 reads CASSQDSWDGTGELFF. DNA for the CDR3: TGCGCCAGCAGCCAAGACTCGTGGGACGGCACCGGGGAGCTGTTTTTT.

This chain joins TRBV5-1 and TRBJ1-1; 8 bases agree with TRBD1. Germline V gives CDR1 SGHRS, CDR2 YFSETQ. The V and J ends lost 1 base and 3 bases, in that order; junction bases with no gene match: 5. The CDR3 runs to 15 residues. As DNA, the CDR3 is TGCGCCAGCAGCTTGATGACAGGGGTGGACACTGAAGCTTTCTTT. This encodes CASSLMTGVDTEAFF.